A selection of T cell receptor beta chains follows, all from one sample in a study of blood T cell repertoires in COVID-19. TCRdb's table, derived via immunoSEQ multiplex PCR, lists solely in-frame clones and lacks some. The repertoire holds about 180,000 clones, with approximately 83% as singletons. Sequenced input: peripheral blood. Every receptor here comes from a human donor in a cohort sampled during active COVID-19. CDR3s include the opening cysteine and the closing phenylalanine or tryptophan. D genes are given only for firm matches. Rows may omit the clone size; those that give it use once, few, many or a size class.

v_call	j_call	clone_size	d_call	cdr3_nt	cdr3_aa
TRBV9	TRBJ2-3	-	-	TGTGCCAGCAGGAGCGGGCTTAGCACAGATACGCAGTATTTT	CASRSGLSTDTQYF
TRBV27	TRBJ2-2	-	-	TGTGCCAGCAGCTGGACTGAGGGCGGGGAGCTGTTTTTT	CASSWTEGGELFF
TRBV28	TRBJ1-6	once	TRBD1	TGTGCCAGCAGTTTACCCTCGACAGGGGGGGAGTCACCCCTCCACTTT	CASSLPSTGGESPLHF
TRBV11-2	TRBJ2-1	-	TRBD2	TGTGCCAGCAGCCCACAGGTCGCCGGGGGGGATGAGCAGTTCTTC	CASSPQVAGGDEQFF
TRBV9	TRBJ1-2	-	TRBD1	TGTGCCAGCAGCGTAGCTCGGCAGGGGGAGTATGGCTACACCTTC	CASSVARQGEYGYTF
TRBV5-4	TRBJ1-1	-	-	TGTGCCAGCAGCTTGGGCGGGGGGACATTGAACACTGAAGCTTTCTTT	CASSLGGGTLNTEAFF
TRBV20-1	TRBJ1-2	-	-	TGCAGTGCTAGCACATATGGCTACACCTTC	CSASTYGYTF
TRBV7-3	TRBJ2-5	once	-	TGTGCCAGCAGCGCGAGGGTGGAAGAGACCCAGTACTTC	CASSARVEETQYF
TRBV6-5	TRBJ1-1	-	-	TGTGCCAGCAGTCCTAATCCAGGTGGGAACACTGAAGCTTTCTTT	CASSPNPGGNTEAFF
TRBV19	TRBJ2-7	-	TRBD1	TGTGCCAGTACCCCGGCCACAGGGGGTCCAGTCTACGAGCAGTACTTC	CASTPATGGPVYEQYF